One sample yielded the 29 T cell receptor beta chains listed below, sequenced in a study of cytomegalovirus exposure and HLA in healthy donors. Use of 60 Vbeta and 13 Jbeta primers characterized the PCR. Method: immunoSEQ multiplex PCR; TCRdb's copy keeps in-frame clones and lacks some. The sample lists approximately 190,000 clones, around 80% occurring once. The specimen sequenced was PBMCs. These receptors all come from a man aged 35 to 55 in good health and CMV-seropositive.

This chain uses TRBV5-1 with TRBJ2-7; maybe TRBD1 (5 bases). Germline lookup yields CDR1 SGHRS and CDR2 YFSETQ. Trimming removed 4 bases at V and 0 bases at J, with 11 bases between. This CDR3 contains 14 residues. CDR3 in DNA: TGCGCCAGCAGCGCTACAGGAAGCTCCTACGAGCAGTACTTC. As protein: CASSATGSSYEQYF.

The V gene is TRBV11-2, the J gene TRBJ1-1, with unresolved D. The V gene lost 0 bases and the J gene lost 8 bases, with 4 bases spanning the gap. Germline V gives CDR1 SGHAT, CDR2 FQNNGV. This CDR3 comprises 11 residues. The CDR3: CASSLDREAFF. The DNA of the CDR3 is TGTGCCAGCAGCTTAGATCGGGAAGCTTTCTTT.

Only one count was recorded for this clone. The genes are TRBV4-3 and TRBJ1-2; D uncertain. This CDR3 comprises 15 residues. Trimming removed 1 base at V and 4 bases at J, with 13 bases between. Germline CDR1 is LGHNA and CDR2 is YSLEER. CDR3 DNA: TGCGCCAGCAGCCAAGCAGCTCAGGTCCGCTATGGCTACACCTTC. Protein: CASSQAAQVRYGYTF.

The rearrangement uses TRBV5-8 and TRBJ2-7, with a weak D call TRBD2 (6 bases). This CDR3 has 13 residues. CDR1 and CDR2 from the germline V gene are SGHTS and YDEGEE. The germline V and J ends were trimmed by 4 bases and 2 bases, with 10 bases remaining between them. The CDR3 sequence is CASSQIAAYEQYF. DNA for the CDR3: TGTGCCAGCAGCCAGATAGCGGCCTACGAGCAGTACTTC.

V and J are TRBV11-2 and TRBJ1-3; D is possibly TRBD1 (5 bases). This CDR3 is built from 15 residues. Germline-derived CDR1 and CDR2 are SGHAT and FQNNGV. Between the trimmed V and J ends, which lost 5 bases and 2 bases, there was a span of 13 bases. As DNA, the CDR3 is TGTGCCAGCAGCGACGCACGGGGGGCTGGAAACACCATATATTTT. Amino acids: CASSDARGAGNTIYF.

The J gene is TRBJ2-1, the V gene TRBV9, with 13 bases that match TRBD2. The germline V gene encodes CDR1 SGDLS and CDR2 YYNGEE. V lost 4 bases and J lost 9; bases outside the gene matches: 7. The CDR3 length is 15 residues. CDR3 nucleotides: TGTGCCAGCAGCCAGAGGACTAGCGGGGGTGGTGAGCAGTTCTTC. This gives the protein CASSQRTSGGGEQFF. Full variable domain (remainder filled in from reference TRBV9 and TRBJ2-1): DSGVTQTPKHLITATGQRVTLRCSPRSGDLSVYWYQQSLDQGLQFLIQYYNGEERAKGNILERFSAQQFPDLHSELNLSSLELGDSALYFCASSQRTSGGGEQFFGPGTRLTVL.

CDR3 DNA: TGTGCCAGCAGTCTCAACCGGGTGGATGAGCAGTTCTTC. Translation: CASSLNRVDEQFF. This sequence joins TRBV6-6 and TRBJ2-1; D is unclear. The CDR3 has 13 amino acids. Germline V gives CDR1 MNHNY, CDR2 SVGAGI (reference sequence). The V gene lost 5 bases and the J gene lost 8 bases, with 13 bases spanning the gap.

Here the CDR3 reads CASSGVGQGYEQYF. The DNA of the CDR3 is TGCGCCAGCAGTGGTGTGGGACAGGGCTACGAGCAGTACTTC. J is TRBJ2-7 and V is TRBV10-2; 9 nucleotides agree with TRBD1. Trimming took 4 bases from V and 3 from J; bases not matched to a gene: 4. The CDR3 is made up of 14 amino acids. The germline V gene has CDR1 WSHSY and CDR2 SAAADI.

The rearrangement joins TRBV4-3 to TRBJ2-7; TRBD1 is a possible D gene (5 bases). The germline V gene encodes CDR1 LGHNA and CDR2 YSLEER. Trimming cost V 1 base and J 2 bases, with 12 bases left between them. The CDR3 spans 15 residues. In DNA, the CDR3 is TGCGCCAGCAGCCAAGGTTTAGGGGTACCCTACGAGCAGTACTTC. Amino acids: CASSQGLGVPYEQYF.

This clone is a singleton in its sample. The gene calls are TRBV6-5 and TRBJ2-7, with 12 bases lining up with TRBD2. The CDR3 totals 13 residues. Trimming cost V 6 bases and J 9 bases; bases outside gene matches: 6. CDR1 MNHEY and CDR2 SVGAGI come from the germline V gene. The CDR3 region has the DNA TGTGCCAGCAGGGCTAGCGGGGGGGCCGGGCAGTACTTC. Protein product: CASRASGGAGQYF.

The CDR3 protein is CASSAEGQGGTGELFF. DNA for the CDR3: TGTGCCAGCAGCGCCGAGGGACAGGGAGGCACCGGGGAGCTGTTTTTT. The V and J genes are TRBV7-9 and TRBJ2-2; TRBD1 agrees at 9 bases. The CDR3 consists of 16 residues. CDR1 and CDR2 from the germline V gene are SEHNR and FQNEAQ (reference sequence). The V gene end was trimmed by 5 bases and the J gene end by 4 bases; junction bases not matched to a gene: 8.

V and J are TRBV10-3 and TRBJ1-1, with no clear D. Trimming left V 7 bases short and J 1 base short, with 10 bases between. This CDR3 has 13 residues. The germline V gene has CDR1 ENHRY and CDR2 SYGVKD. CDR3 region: CAINFDRNTEAFF. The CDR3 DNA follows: TGTGCCATCAACTTCGATCGGAACACTGAAGCTTTCTTT.

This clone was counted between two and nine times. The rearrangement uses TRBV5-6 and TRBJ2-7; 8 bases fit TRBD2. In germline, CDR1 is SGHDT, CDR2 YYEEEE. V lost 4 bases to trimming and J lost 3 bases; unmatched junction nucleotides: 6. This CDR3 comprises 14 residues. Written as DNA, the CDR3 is TGTGCCAGCAGCCGTTTGGCGGGGGGCTACGAGCAGTACTTC. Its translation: CASSRLAGGYEQYF.

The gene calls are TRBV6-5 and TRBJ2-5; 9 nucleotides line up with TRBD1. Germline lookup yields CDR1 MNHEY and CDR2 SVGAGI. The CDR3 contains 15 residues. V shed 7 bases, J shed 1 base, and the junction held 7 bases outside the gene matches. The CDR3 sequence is CASKFWGQGQETQYF. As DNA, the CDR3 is TGTGCCAGCAAGTTCTGGGGACAGGGCCAAGAGACCCAGTACTTC.

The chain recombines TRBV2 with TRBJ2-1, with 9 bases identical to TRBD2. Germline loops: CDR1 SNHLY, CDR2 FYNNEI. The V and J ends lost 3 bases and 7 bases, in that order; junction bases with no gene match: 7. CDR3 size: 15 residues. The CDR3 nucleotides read TGTGCCAGCAGTGACGGGCTAGCGGGGTGGAATGAGCAGTTCTTC. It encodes CASSDGLAGWNEQFF.

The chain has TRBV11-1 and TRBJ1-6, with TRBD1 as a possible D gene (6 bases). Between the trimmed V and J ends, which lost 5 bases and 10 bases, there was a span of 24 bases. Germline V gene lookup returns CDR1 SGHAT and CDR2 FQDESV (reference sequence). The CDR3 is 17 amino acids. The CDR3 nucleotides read TGTGCCAGCAGCACAGAGGTGGCGGGGGCCCAACGATCACCCCTCCACTTT. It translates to CASSTEVAGAQRSPLHF.

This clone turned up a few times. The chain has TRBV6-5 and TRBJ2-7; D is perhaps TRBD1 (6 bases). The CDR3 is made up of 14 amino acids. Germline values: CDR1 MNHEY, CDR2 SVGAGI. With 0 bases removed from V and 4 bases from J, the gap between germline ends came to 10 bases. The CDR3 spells CASSYSRDIYEQYF. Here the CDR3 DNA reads TGTGCCAGCAGTTACTCCCGGGACATTTACGAGCAGTACTTC.

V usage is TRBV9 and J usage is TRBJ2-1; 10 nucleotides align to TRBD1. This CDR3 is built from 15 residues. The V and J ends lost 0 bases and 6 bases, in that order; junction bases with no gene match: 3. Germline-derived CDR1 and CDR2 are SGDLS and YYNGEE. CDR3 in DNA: TGTGCCAGCAGCGTAGTGGACAGGGGGGGCAATGAGCAGTTCTTC. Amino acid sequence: CASSVVDRGGNEQFF.

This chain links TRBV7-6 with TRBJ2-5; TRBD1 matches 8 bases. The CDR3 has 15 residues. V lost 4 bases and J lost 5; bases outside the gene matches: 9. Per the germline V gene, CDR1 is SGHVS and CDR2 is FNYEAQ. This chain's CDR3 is CASSSDREGGETQYF. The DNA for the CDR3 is TGTGCCAGCAGCTCGGACAGGGAAGGCGGTGAGACCCAGTACTTC.

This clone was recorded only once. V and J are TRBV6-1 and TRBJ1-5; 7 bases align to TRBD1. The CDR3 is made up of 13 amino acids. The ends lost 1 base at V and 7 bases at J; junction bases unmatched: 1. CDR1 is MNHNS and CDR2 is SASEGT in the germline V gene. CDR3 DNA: TGTGCCAGCAGTGAAGGACAGGGACAGCCCCAGCATTTT. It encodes CASSEGQGQPQHF.

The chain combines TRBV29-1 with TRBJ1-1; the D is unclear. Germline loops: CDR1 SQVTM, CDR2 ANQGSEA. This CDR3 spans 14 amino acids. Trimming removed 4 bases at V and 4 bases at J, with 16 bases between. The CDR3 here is CSVGLERRATEAFF. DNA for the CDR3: TGCAGCGTTGGGTTGGAGAGGAGGGCCACTGAAGCTTTCTTT.

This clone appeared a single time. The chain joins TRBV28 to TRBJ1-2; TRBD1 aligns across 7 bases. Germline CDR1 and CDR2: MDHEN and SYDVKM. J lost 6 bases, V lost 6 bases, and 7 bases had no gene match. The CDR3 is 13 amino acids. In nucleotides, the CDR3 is TGTGCCAGCAGAAAGAGGGGGCGCGATGGCTACACCTTC. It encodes CASRKRGRDGYTF.

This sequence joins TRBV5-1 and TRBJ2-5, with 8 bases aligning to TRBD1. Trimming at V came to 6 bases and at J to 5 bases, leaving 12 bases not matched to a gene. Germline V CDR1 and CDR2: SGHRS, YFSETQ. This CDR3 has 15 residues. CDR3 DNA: TGCGCCAGCATCCCCCGGCCAGGGGGCGATGAGACCCAGTACTTC. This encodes CASIPRPGGDETQYF. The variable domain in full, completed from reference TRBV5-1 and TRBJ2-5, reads KAGVTQTPRYLIKTRGQQVTLSCSPISGHRSVSWYQQTPGQGLQFLFEYFSETQRNKGNFPGRFSGRQFSNSRSEMNVSTLELGDSALYLCASIPRPGGDETQYFGPGTRLLVL.

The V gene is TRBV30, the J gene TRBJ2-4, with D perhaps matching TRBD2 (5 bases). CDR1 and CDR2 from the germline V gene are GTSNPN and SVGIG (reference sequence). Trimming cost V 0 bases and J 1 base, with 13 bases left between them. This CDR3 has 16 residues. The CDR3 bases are TGTGCCTGGAGTGTGAGGGCAGCGGTGGCCAAAAACATTCAGTACTTC. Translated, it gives CAWSVRAAVAKNIQYF.

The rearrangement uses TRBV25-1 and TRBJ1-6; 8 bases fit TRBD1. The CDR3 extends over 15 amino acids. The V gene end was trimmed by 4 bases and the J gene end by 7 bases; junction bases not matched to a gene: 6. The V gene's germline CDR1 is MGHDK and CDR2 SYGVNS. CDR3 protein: CASSAQQGVNSPLHF. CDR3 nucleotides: TGTGCCAGCAGTGCCCAACAGGGGGTAAATTCACCCCTCCACTTT.

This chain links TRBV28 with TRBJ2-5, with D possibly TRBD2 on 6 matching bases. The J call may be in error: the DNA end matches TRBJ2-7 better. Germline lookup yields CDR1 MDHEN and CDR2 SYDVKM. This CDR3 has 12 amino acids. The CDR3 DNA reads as TGTGCCAGCAGTTTAGGGAGGTACGAGCAGTACTTC. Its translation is CASSLGRYEQYF.

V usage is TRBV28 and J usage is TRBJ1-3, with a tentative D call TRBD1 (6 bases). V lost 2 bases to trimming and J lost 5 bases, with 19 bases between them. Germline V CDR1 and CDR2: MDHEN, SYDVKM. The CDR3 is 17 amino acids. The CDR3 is CASSLGGARGMRNTIYF. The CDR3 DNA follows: TGTGCCAGCAGTTTAGGGGGGGCGAGAGGGATGAGAAACACCATATATTTT.

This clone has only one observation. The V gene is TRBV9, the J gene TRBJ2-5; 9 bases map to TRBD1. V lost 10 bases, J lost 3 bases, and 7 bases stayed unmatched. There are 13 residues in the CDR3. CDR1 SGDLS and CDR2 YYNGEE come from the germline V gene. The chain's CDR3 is CAFLRDREETQYF. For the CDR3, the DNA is TGTGCCTTCCTCCGGGACAGGGAAGAGACCCAGTACTTC.

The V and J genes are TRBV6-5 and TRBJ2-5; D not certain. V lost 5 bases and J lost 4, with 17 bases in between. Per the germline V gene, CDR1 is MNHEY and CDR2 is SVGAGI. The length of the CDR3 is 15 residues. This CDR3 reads CASSPTTSRRETQYF. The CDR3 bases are TGTGCCAGCAGTCCCACGACGAGCAGGCGAGAGACCCAGTACTTC.